A selection of T cell receptor beta chains follows, all from one sample in a study of cytomegalovirus exposure and HLA in healthy donors. Some clones are missing from TCRdb's copy, which holds only in-frame ones; the method was immunoSEQ multiplex PCR. The table lists 75,000 to 100,000 clones, 65% to 80% of them singletons. Sequencing was performed on PBMCs. Receptors originate from a man aged 60-69 years in good health and CMV-seropositive. The CDR3 runs from the conserved cysteine through the conserved F or W. The order of the fields is clone size, CDR3 length, D gene, V gene, J gene, CDR3 DNA, CDR3 protein. D genes are given only for firm matches. The size of a clone is reported for some rows only, either as once, few or many, or as a class for expanded clones.

size: -; length: 15; D: TRBD1; V: TRBV11-2; J: TRBJ2-3; DNA: TGTGCCAGCAGCTCGCAAGGACAGGGAACAGATACGCAGTATTTT; CDR3: CASSSQGQGTDTQYF
size: -; length: 13; D: -; V: TRBV11-1; J: TRBJ1-1; DNA: TGTGCCAGCAGCTTTCTTCCGAACACTGAAGCTTTCTTT; CDR3: CASSFLPNTEAFF
size: -; length: 15; D: TRBD2; V: TRBV4-3; J: TRBJ2-7; DNA: TGCGCCAGCAGCCCCGGACTAGCGGGGGGCTACGAGCAGTACTTC; CDR3: CASSPGLAGGYEQYF
size: -; length: 13; D: -; V: TRBV5-1; J: TRBJ2-7; DNA: TGCGCCAGCAGCTTGGGCGGAACCTACGAGCAGTACTTC; CDR3: CASSLGGTYEQYF
size: -; length: 13; D: -; V: TRBV4-2; J: TRBJ2-7; DNA: TGTGCCAGCAGCCAAGACATCCACCGGGAGCAGTACTTC; CDR3: CASSQDIHREQYF
size: -; length: 15; D: TRBD2; V: TRBV10-3; J: TRBJ2-3; DNA: TGTGCCATCAGTGAAGGCGGGGGGCAAACAGATACGCAGTATTTT; CDR3: CAISEGGGQTDTQYF
size: -; length: 13; D: -; V: TRBV18; J: TRBJ2-5; DNA: TGTGCCAGCGAACAGGGAATCTCGGGGACCCAGTACTTC; CDR3: CASEQGISGTQYF
size: -; length: 12; D: TRBD1; V: TRBV29-1; J: TRBJ1-1; DNA: TGCAGTGTACGGGGGACAGGAACTGAAGCTTTCTTT; CDR3: CSVRGTGTEAFF
size: -; length: 15; D: -; V: TRBV5-1; J: TRBJ2-2; DNA: TGCGCCAGCAGCTTAGAACCGGGAAGAACCGGGGAGCTGTTTTTT; CDR3: CASSLEPGRTGELFF
size: -; length: 14; D: -; V: TRBV5-1; J: TRBJ1-4; DNA: TGCGCCAGCAGCGCCAGTTGGGGAGGTGAAAAACTGTTTTTT; CDR3: CASSASWGGEKLFF
size: -; length: 16; D: TRBD1; V: TRBV6-6; J: TRBJ2-1; DNA: TGTGCCAGCAGTTACTCCCGGACAGGGGGGCACAATGAGCAGTTCTTC; CDR3: CASSYSRTGGHNEQFF
size: once; length: 12; D: -; V: TRBV19; J: TRBJ2-1; DNA: TGTGCCAGTAGTGGGCTGCCCAATGAGCAGTTCTTC; CDR3: CASSGLPNEQFF
size: -; length: 14; D: -; V: TRBV6-5; J: TRBJ2-7; DNA: TGTGCCAGCAGTTACTCGCCAGCGACCTACGAGCAGTACTTC; CDR3: CASSYSPATYEQYF
size: -; length: 13; D: -; V: TRBV4-1; J: TRBJ1-2; DNA: TGCGCCAGCAGCCAAGGGTCAGGGTATGGCTACACCTTC; CDR3: CASSQGSGYGYTF
size: -; length: 15; D: TRBD1; V: TRBV2; J: TRBJ2-2; DNA: TGTGCCAGCAGTCCCGGGACAGGGGTCACCGGGGAGCTGTTTTTT; CDR3: CASSPGTGVTGELFF
size: -; length: 15; D: -; V: TRBV18; J: TRBJ2-7; DNA: TGTGCCAGCTCACCATTCCGGGAAATCTCCTACGAGCAGTACTTC; CDR3: CASSPFREISYEQYF
size: -; length: 16; D: TRBD1; V: TRBV15; J: TRBJ2-1; DNA: TGTGCCACCAGCAGAGCTGTTCAGGGGGCAGGCAATGAGCAGTTCTTC; CDR3: CATSRAVQGAGNEQFF
size: -; length: 16; D: TRBD1; V: TRBV14; J: TRBJ2-2; DNA: TGTGCCAGCAGTCTCCCCCGGACAGGGGGCACCGGGGAGCTGTTTTTT; CDR3: CASSLPRTGGTGELFF
size: -; length: 13; D: TRBD1; V: TRBV10-1; J: TRBJ1-1; DNA: TGCGCCAGCACCCCCGGCAGGGGGCACGGAGCTTTCTTT; CDR3: CASTPGRGHGAFF
size: -; length: 14; D: -; V: TRBV15; J: TRBJ2-7; DNA: TGTGCCACCAGCAGAGATCGAGGGGGCTACGAGCAGTACTTC; CDR3: CATSRDRGGYEQYF
size: once; length: 11; D: -; V: TRBV29-1; J: TRBJ2-7; DNA: TGCAGCGTTGAGAGCCCCTACGAGCAGTACTTC; CDR3: CSVESPYEQYF
size: -; length: 15; D: -; V: TRBV27; J: TRBJ1-6; DNA: TGTGCCAGCAGTTTTAACAGGGATGGGGATTCACCCCTCCACTTT; CDR3: CASSFNRDGDSPLHF